Shown below are 25 T cell receptor beta chains from a single sample sequenced in a study of CD8 T cells in Susac syndrome (dated by TCRdb to 2018 to 2020). The library came from the immunoSEQ multiplex PCR assay. RNA was extracted using the RNeasy kit, and about 0.5 to 1 ug of the RNA was reverse transcribed with random hexamers. The public reads were reanalyzed by TCRdb: fastp trimming at Q25, MiXCR alignment, in-frame beta chains only. Under each unique CDR3 protein, matching rows form one entry showing the most common genes and DNA. This sample is represented by approximately 150,000 distinct CDR3 sequences; 92% of them were singletons. The ten largest account for 0.08% of the sample. The sequenced sample consisted of CD4+ T cells from PBMCs. The receptors derive from a human donor in good health.

This clonotype was detected only a few times. The rearrangement uses TRBV28 and TRBJ2-7, with D possibly being TRBD1 (5 bases). The germline V gene encodes CDR1 MDHEN and CDR2 SYDVKM. Trimming removed 2 bases from V and 3 bases from J, with 11 bases in between. This CDR3 is built from 14 residues. The CDR3 loop reads CASSLLGAHYEQYF. CDR3 DNA sequence: TGTGCCAGCAGTTTACTAGGGGCCCACTACGAGCAGTACTTC.

This chain uses TRBV29-1 with TRBJ2-3; no reliable D call. Trimming shortened V by 3 bases and J by 0 bases, and 22 bases separated the two germline ends. CDR1 and CDR2 from the germline V gene are SQVTM and ANQGSEA. The length of the CDR3 is 18 residues. In nucleotides, the CDR3 is TGCAGCGTTGAGGTCGATCCTCCGGACGTGACTAGCACAGATACGCAGTATTTT. Translation: CSVEVDPPDVTSTDTQYF.

Only a few counts were recorded for this clonotype. V is TRBV5-1 and J is TRBJ2-1, with D hard to call. The CDR3 sequence is 13 residues long. V shed 4 bases and J shed 4 bases, with 9 bases lying between them. Germline-derived CDR1 and CDR2 are SGHRS and YFSETQ. As DNA, the CDR3 is TGCGCCAGCAGCACGAGCCTGTACAATGAGCAGTTCTTC. This translates into CASSTSLYNEQFF.

This clonotype was detected only once. The V call is TRBV20-1, the J call TRBJ2-5; no firm D call. Trimming stripped 3 bases from V and 4 bases from J, with 12 bases between. CDR1 and CDR2 from the germline V gene are DFQATT and SNEGSKA (reference sequence). The CDR3 consists of 13 residues. DNA for the CDR3: TGCAGTGCTAGTTCAGGAATAGGAGAGACCCAGTACTTC. Translated: CSASSGIGETQYF.

The V gene is TRBV18, the J gene TRBJ1-2; 8 nucleotides align to TRBD1. Trimming at V came to 3 bases and at J to 8 bases, leaving 5 bases not matched to a gene. The CDR3 spans 13 residues. The germline V gene encodes CDR1 KGHSH and CDR2 LQKENI. In DNA, the CDR3 is TGTGCCAGCTCACCGGACAGGGAGGAGGGCTACACCTTC. Amino acid sequence: CASSPDREEGYTF.

The gene calls are TRBV6-1 and TRBJ2-1, with a weak D call TRBD2 (5 bases). The V gene lost 6 bases and the J gene lost 4 bases, with 22 bases spanning the gap. Germline assignment: CDR1 MNHNS and CDR2 SASEGT. This CDR3 is built from 17 residues. CDR3 sequence reads: CASRDRTGKLSYNEQFF. The CDR3 coding sequence is TGTGCCAGCAGGGACCGGACGGGGAAACTTTCATACAATGAGCAGTTCTTC.

The chain is built from TRBV6-6 and TRBJ1-2; TRBD1 matches at 7 bases. The germline CDR1 and CDR2 sequences are MNHNY and SVGAGI (reference sequence). CDR3 length: 11 amino acids. The V and J ends lost 5 bases and 7 bases, in that order; junction bases with no gene match: 1. CDR3 sequence (DNA): TGTGCCAGCAGTCCAGGGGGTGGCTACACCTTC. Translating it yields CASSPGGGYTF.

The V call is TRBV4-3, the J call TRBJ1-2; TRBD1 might be the D (6 bases). Trimming removed 1 base at V and 2 bases at J, with 11 bases between. Per the germline V gene, CDR1 is LGHNA and CDR2 is YSLEER. This CDR3 spans 15 amino acids. DNA of the CDR3: TGCGCCAGCAGCCAAGTTAAGGGGGGGAACTATGGCTACACCTTC. Translation: CASSQVKGGNYGYTF.

The V gene is TRBV6-1, the J gene TRBJ2-7; 11 bases fit TRBD2. Germline CDR1 is MNHNS and CDR2 is SASEGT. The CDR3 contains 15 residues. With V trimmed by 4 bases and J by 6 bases, 8 bases remained unmatched. CDR3: CASSAIAGGRSEQYF. In DNA, the CDR3 is TGTGCCAGCAGTGCCATAGCGGGAGGGCGAAGCGAGCAGTACTTC.

J is TRBJ2-5 and V is TRBV6-5, with D perhaps matching TRBD2 (6 bases). CDR1 is MNHEY and CDR2 is SVGAGI in the germline V gene. This CDR3 is built from 12 residues. The V end was cut by 8 bases, the J end by 4 bases, with 11 bases between. The CDR3 DNA sequence: TGTGCCAGCCGGGGGAGCGGAGAGACCCAGTACTTC. It translates to CASRGSGETQYF.

The chain links TRBV2 to TRBJ2-3; possible D gene TRBD2, 6 bases. V was clipped by 6 bases and J by 4 bases, with 17 bases between them. The CDR3 contains 15 residues. CDR1 SNHLY and CDR2 FYNNEI come from the germline V gene. The CDR3 sequence: CASRGFPGEADTQYF. In DNA, the CDR3 is TGTGCCAGCAGGGGGTTCCCGGGAGAGGCAGATACGCAGTATTTT.

The V gene is TRBV20-1, the J gene TRBJ2-3, with D perhaps matching TRBD1 or TRBD2 (5 bases each). V lost 3 bases and J lost 3, with 13 bases in between. The CDR3 is 14 amino acids. Germline V CDR1 and CDR2: DFQATT, SNEGSKA (reference sequence). CDR3 bases: TGCAGTGCTAGTAGGGGACCCCTAACAGATACGCAGTATTTT. Protein sequence: CSASRGPLTDTQYF.

CDR3 loop: CATSDSPGQANTGELFF. Written as DNA, the CDR3 is TGTGCCACCAGTGATTCCCCGGGACAGGCGAACACCGGGGAGCTGTTTTTT. This chain uses TRBV24-1 with TRBJ2-2; 8 bases agree with TRBD1. Unmatched junction bases numbered 4, after V lost 2 bases and J lost 0 bases. This CDR3 is built from 17 residues. The V gene's germline CDR1 is KGHDR and CDR2 SFDVKD.

The chain links TRBV28 to TRBJ2-2; D tentatively reads TRBD1 or TRBD2 (5 bases each). Looked up from germline, CDR1 is MDHEN and CDR2 is SYDVKM. Trimming removed 6 bases at V and 7 bases at J, with 12 bases between. This CDR3 contains 13 residues. CDR3 region: CASRGPGNGELFF. DNA of the CDR3: TGTGCCAGCAGGGGACCCGGGAACGGGGAGCTGTTTTTT. The complete variable domain, with remaining parts taken from reference TRBV28 and TRBJ2-2, reads DVKVTQSSRYLVKRTGEKVFLECVQDMDHENMFWYRQDPGLGLRLIYFSYDVKMKEKGDIPEGYSVSREKKERFSLILESASTNQTSMYLCASRGPGNGELFFGEGSRLTVL.

The J gene is TRBJ2-3, the V gene TRBV7-9, with D uncertain. The germline gives CDR1 SEHNR, CDR2 FQNEAQ (reference sequence). The CDR3 has 10 amino acids. The V and J ends lost 4 bases and 10 bases respectively, with 6 bases between them. CDR3 nucleotides: TGTGCCAGCAGCTCCTCCGCGCAGTATTTT. Translating it yields CASSSSAQYF.

V is TRBV6-5 and J is TRBJ2-4; no reliable D call. Germline CDR1 and CDR2: MNHEY and SVGAGI. This CDR3 region has 16 residues. V gave up 0 bases and J gave up 0 bases, with 9 bases separating them. Here the CDR3 reads CASSYSSILAKNIQYF. The CDR3 DNA is TGTGCCAGCAGTTACTCGAGCATACTAGCCAAAAACATTCAGTACTTC.

This chain connects TRBV5-1 to TRBJ1-1; D is perhaps TRBD1 (6 bases). V was shortened by 4 bases and J by 1 base, with 14 bases between the two germline ends. Per germline, CDR1 SGHRS and CDR2 YFSETQ. The CDR3 runs 15 residues. The CDR3 nucleotides are TGCGCCAGCAGCCGCACGGGACACCCGAACACTGAAGCTTTCTTT. Translating gives CASSRTGHPNTEAFF.

The chain combines TRBV29-1 with TRBJ2-1, with TRBD2 as a possible D gene (6 bases). V was trimmed by 7 bases and J by 4 bases, leaving 20 bases between them. Looked up from germline, CDR1 is SQVTM and CDR2 is ANQGSEA. The CDR3 contains 15 residues. The CDR3 region has the DNA TGCAGCGCTAATAATAGGAGGGCCACATACAATGAGCAGTTCTTC. It yields the protein CSANNRRATYNEQFF.

This clonotype has a handful of counts. The chain has TRBV6-1 and TRBJ2-3; TRBD2 agrees at 8 bases. Germline CDR1 reads MNHNS; CDR2 reads SASEGT. V was clipped by 6 bases and J by 5 bases; unmatched bases: 13. There are 16 residues in the CDR3. CDR3 sequence: CASRPTPGLVLDTQYF. As DNA, the CDR3 is TGTGCCAGCAGGCCTACTCCGGGACTAGTTTTAGATACGCAGTATTTT.

This clonotype was seen a handful of times. This chain joins TRBV5-1 and TRBJ2-7, with D unresolved. Trimming removed 4 bases at V and 0 bases at J, with 11 bases between. The CDR3 spans 14 residues. Germline V CDR1 and CDR2: SGHRS, YFSETQ. Written as DNA, the CDR3 is TGCGCCAGCAGCCTGCGGACCGTCTCCTACGAGCAGTACTTC. Translating gives CASSLRTVSYEQYF.

The CDR3 region is CASRREAAEKLFF. DNA for the CDR3: TGCGCCAGCAGGCGAGAAGCGGCTGAAAAACTGTTTTTT. The V gene is TRBV5-1, the J gene TRBJ1-4; D is uncertain. Germline V gene lookup returns CDR1 SGHRS and CDR2 YFSETQ. The CDR3 sequence is 13 residues long. Trimming left V 5 bases short and J 7 bases short, with 12 bases between. Together with reference TRBV5-1 and TRBJ1-4, the CDR3 gives the full variable domain: KAGVTQTPRYLIKTRGQQVTLSCSPISGHRSVSWYQQTPGQGLQFLFEYFSETQRNKGNFPGRFSGRQFSNSRSEMNVSTLELGDSALYLCASRREAAEKLFFGSGTQLSVL.

The chain is built from TRBV6-2 or TRBV6-3 and TRBJ2-6; possibly TRBD1 for D (5 bases). The V end lost 10 bases, the J end lost 1 base, and 8 bases lay between the germline ends. Germline CDR1 reads MNHEY; CDR2 reads SVGEGT. The CDR3 runs 13 residues. The chain's CDR3 is CAIRDSGANVLTF. The CDR3 nucleotides are TGTGCCATCAGGGATTCTGGGGCCAACGTCCTGACTTTC.

This clonotype was seen only once. The chain's CDR3 is CASSEEASTYGYTF. The CDR3 DNA follows: TGTGCCAGCAGTGAAGAGGCCAGCACCTATGGCTACACCTTC. The chain combines TRBV2 with TRBJ1-2; D unclear. Germline-derived CDR1 and CDR2 are SNHLY and FYNNEI. The CDR3 totals 14 residues. Trimming removed 1 base from V and 4 bases from J, with 10 bases in between.

V gene TRBV20-1 combines with J gene TRBJ2-5, with 9 nucleotides matching TRBD2. J lost 1 base, V lost 5 bases, and 5 bases had no gene match. This CDR3 contains 14 residues. The germline V gene has CDR1 DFQATT and CDR2 SNEGSKA (reference sequence). The CDR3 is CSASLAGTQETQYF. In nucleotides, the CDR3 is TGCAGTGCTTCGCTAGCGGGGACCCAAGAGACCCAGTACTTC.

The chain joins TRBV25-1 to TRBJ2-2, with 8 nucleotides matching TRBD1. Trimming removed 1 base from V and 9 bases from J; junction bases left unmatched: 10. CDR3 length: 16 amino acids. Looked up from germline, CDR1 is MGHDK and CDR2 is SYGVNS. The DNA for the CDR3 is TGTGCCAGCAGTGAATCTGGGGGACAGGCCTACCGGGAGCTGTTTTTT. It encodes CASSESGGQAYRELFF. The full variable domain, completed using reference TRBV25-1 and TRBJ2-2, is EADIYQTPRYLVIGTGKKITLECSQTMGHDKMYWYQQDPGMELHLIHYSYGVNSTEKGDLSSESTVSRIRTEHFPLTLESARPSHTSQYLCASSESGGQAYRELFFGEGSRLTVL.